This TCR beta chain was captured in a study of T cell responses to AZD1222 COVID-19 vaccine. Study context: The analysis combined second doses at about 4 or about 12 weeks. Overall study results and limits: The donors showed a predominance of white British ancestry and of females, with possible underestimation of clonal diversity. Unmutated regions of variants are reportedly targeted by nearly half of spike-specific TCRs. Repertoire samples came only from after the peak T cell response.

The V segment lost 4 bases and the J segment 6 bases; nucleotides outside the gene matches: 7. There are 15 residues in the CDR3. Per germline, CDR1 LGHDT and CDR2 YNNKEL (reference sequence). Here immunoSEQ multiplex PCR was the method, and the copy in TCRdb shows in-frame clones only, minus some. The sample has some 130,000 clones, around 90% seen once; the top ten hold over 1.5%. As concerns this clone: Its antigen is currently unknown.

The material was peripheral blood, obtained on day 0 of AZD1222 vaccination. This chain joins TRBV3-1 (or the pseudogene TRBV3-2) and TRBJ1-5, with 9 positions matching TRBD1. The sequence derives from an adult in good health. The CDR3, as DNA: TGTGCCAGCAGCCTAGGGACAGGGCAGGGTCAGCCCCAGCATTTT. It is translated as CASSLGTGQGQPQHF.